A single sample gave rise to the 27 T cell receptor beta chains below, sequenced in a study of CD8 T cells in Susac syndrome. Random hexamers were used to reverse transcribe the RNA input (about 0.5 to 1 ug). TCRdb reprocessed the immunoSEQ multiplex PCR reads via MiXCR and lists one record per CDR3 protein. The table has about 130,000 distinct CDR3 sequences, around 94% seen once. Sequencing was performed on CD4+ T cells from PBMCs. The source of these receptors is a human donor with multiple sclerosis.

The genes are TRBV5-5 and TRBJ2-7; tentatively, D is TRBD2 (5 bases). The CDR3 extends over 16 amino acids. The V end was cut by 4 bases, the J end by 6 bases, with 23 bases between. The germline CDR1 and CDR2 sequences are SGHKS and YYEKEE (reference sequence). CDR3 coding DNA: TGTGCCAGCAGCCCGCGGGCATCTCCTGACCGAGGCGAGCAGTACTTC. Translated: CASSPRASPDRGEQYF.

This clonotype was found once. The chain carries TRBV20-1 and TRBJ2-5; TRBD2 aligns across 7 bases. J was trimmed by 3 bases and V by 3 bases; bases with no gene match: 7. This CDR3 is 14 amino acids long. Per germline, CDR1 DFQATT and CDR2 SNEGSKA (reference sequence). In nucleotides, the CDR3 is TGCAGTGCTAGCCCGGGACTATGGGAAGAGACCCAGTACTTC. Protein: CSASPGLWEETQYF.

The V and J genes are TRBV5-1 and TRBJ2-4; 7 bases are a match to TRBD1. The CDR3 length is 14 residues. The J segment lost 6 bases and the V segment lost 4 bases, leaving 7 bases of the junction unmatched. The germline V gene has CDR1 SGHRS and CDR2 YFSETQ. This chain's CDR3 is CASSTGQALNIQYF. In nucleotides, the CDR3 is TGCGCCAGCAGCACAGGACAGGCCTTAAACATTCAGTACTTC.

V and J are TRBV29-1 and TRBJ1-1, with 10 bases aligning to TRBD1. Germline-derived CDR1 and CDR2 are SQVTM and ANQGSEA. This CDR3 is 14 amino acids long. The V gene end was trimmed by 3 bases and the J gene end by 3 bases; junction bases not matched to a gene: 4. The CDR3 here is CSVDVTGGHTEAFF. The DNA of the CDR3 is TGCAGCGTTGATGTGACAGGGGGCCACACTGAAGCTTTCTTT.

This clonotype was seen a single time. The rearrangement joins TRBV7-2 to TRBJ2-7; tentatively, D is TRBD2 (7 bases). The CDR3 runs 15 residues. The V end was cut by 4 bases, the J end by 7 bases, with 20 bases between. Germline V CDR1 and CDR2: SGHTA, FQGNSA. In nucleotides, the CDR3 is TGTGCCAGCAGCTCTGATACAGGGAGGGGGGGGGAGCAGTACTTC. It codes for CASSSDTGRGGEQYF.

This clonotype has a single count. The chain recombines TRBV6-1 with TRBJ2-7; 11 positions match TRBD1. The CDR3 extends over 15 amino acids. With 2 bases clipped from V and 3 bases from J, the junction kept 3 bases outside the gene matches. CDR1 is MNHNS, CDR2 SASEGT, per germline. CDR3 protein: CASSESGTGGYEQYF. The CDR3 region has the DNA TGTGCCAGCAGTGAATCGGGGACAGGGGGCTACGAGCAGTACTTC.

The chain recombines TRBV29-1 with TRBJ2-7, with 7 bases that match TRBD1. The length of the CDR3 is 13 residues. V shed 7 bases and J 2 bases; nucleotides not matched to a gene: 8. The V gene's germline CDR1 is SQVTM and CDR2 ANQGSEA. The CDR3 loop is CSEYRGTPYEQYF. DNA of the CDR3: TGCAGCGAATACAGGGGAACTCCCTACGAGCAGTACTTC.

The rearrangement joins TRBV5-4 to TRBJ2-3; 9 positions agree with TRBD2. The germline gives CDR1 SGHNT, CDR2 YYREEE (reference sequence). CDR3 length equals 16 residues. Germline trimming cut 4 bases from V and 2 bases from J; bases unmatched to any gene: 8. Here the CDR3 DNA reads TGTGCCAGCAGCAACATAGCGGGAGTCCCCACAGATACGCAGTATTTT. The encoded protein is CASSNIAGVPTDTQYF.

The rearrangement links TRBV5-1 to TRBJ2-1, with TRBD2 matching 10 bases. This CDR3 has 15 amino acids. V lost 3 bases and J lost 4; bases outside the gene matches: 4. Per the germline V gene, CDR1 is SGHRS and CDR2 is YFSETQ. The CDR3: CASSSGLAVYNEQFF. Here the CDR3 DNA reads TGCGCCAGCAGCTCCGGACTAGCGGTGTACAATGAGCAGTTCTTC. Complete variable domain (other parts from reference TRBV5-1 and TRBJ2-1): KAGVTQTPRYLIKTRGQQVTLSCSPISGHRSVSWYQQTPGQGLQFLFEYFSETQRNKGNFPGRFSGRQFSNSRSEMNVSTLELGDSALYLCASSSGLAVYNEQFFGPGTRLTVL.

This clonotype has a single count. The gene calls are TRBV29-1 and TRBJ2-5; 7 bases align to TRBD2. J was trimmed by 3 bases and V by 5 bases; bases with no gene match: 6. Germline lookup yields CDR1 SQVTM and CDR2 ANQGSEA. CDR3 length: 13 residues. The CDR3 sequence is CSVSTGTKETQYF. The CDR3 region has the DNA TGCAGCGTTTCAACCGGGACTAAAGAGACCCAGTACTTC.

The V gene is TRBV14, the J gene TRBJ2-2, with 10 bases lining up with TRBD2. This CDR3 contains 16 residues. Germline-derived CDR1 and CDR2 are SGHDN and FVKESK. After removal of 6 bases from V and 2 bases from J, the junction contained 6 bases not matched to a gene. The CDR3 is CASSPRTSGNTGELFF. The CDR3 bases are TGTGCCAGCAGTCCCCGGACTAGCGGCAACACCGGGGAGCTGTTTTTT.

The chain recombines TRBV3-1 with TRBJ1-1, with D possibly matching TRBD1 (5 bases). The CDR3 sequence is 14 residues long. The germline V gene has CDR1 LGHDT and CDR2 YNNKEL (reference sequence). V shed 4 bases and J shed 4 bases, with 13 bases lying between them. CDR3 DNA: TGTGCCAGCAGCCTCAGGGTCCGGAGCACTGAAGCTTTCTTT. Translating it yields CASSLRVRSTEAFF. Together with reference TRBV3-1 and TRBJ1-1, the CDR3 gives the full variable domain: DTAVSQTPKYLVTQMGNDKSIKCEQNLGHDTMYWYKQDSKKFLKIMFSYNNKELIINETVPNRFSPKSPDKAHLNLHINSLELGDSAVYFCASSLRVRSTEAFFGQGTRLTVV.

The rearrangement joins TRBV6-2 or TRBV6-3 to TRBJ1-6, with TRBD1 as a possible D gene (5 bases). This CDR3 is 15 amino acids long. The germline CDR1 and CDR2 sequences are MNHEY and SVGEGT. With 8 bases removed from V and 7 bases from J, the gap between germline ends came to 18 bases. CDR3 DNA: TGTGCCAGCTCCCTGACGCCGGGGACCAATTCACCCCTCCACTTT. Its translation is CASSLTPGTNSPLHF.

In its sample, this clonotype was seen once. The chain joins TRBV19 to TRBJ2-2; D might be TRBD1 or TRBD2, each matching 5 bases. V was shortened by 8 bases and J by 3 bases, with 19 bases between the two germline ends. The CDR3 is 16 residues long. CDR1 is LNHDA, CDR2 SQIVND, per germline (reference sequence). In DNA form, the CDR3 reads TGTGCCAGTCTAGTAGTGGGGGATATGCACACCGGGGAGCTGTTTTTT. Amino acids: CASLVVGDMHTGELFF. Combining the CDR3 with reference TRBV19 and TRBJ2-2 gives the whole variable domain DGGITQSPKYLFRKEGQNVTLSCEQNLNHDAMYWYRQDPGQGLRLIYYSQIVNDFQKGDIAEGYSVSREKKESFPLTVTSAQKNPTAFYLCASLVVGDMHTGELFFGEGSRLTVL.

This chain links TRBV19 with TRBJ1-5, with TRBD1 matching 12 bases. The germline V gene has CDR1 LNHDA and CDR2 SQIVND (reference sequence). The CDR3 totals 16 residues. V shed 6 bases, J shed 4 bases, and the junction held 7 bases outside the gene matches. Here the CDR3 reads CASSRDRGPGNQPQHF. The DNA of the CDR3 is TGTGCCAGTAGCCGGGACAGGGGGCCTGGGAATCAGCCCCAGCATTTT.

CDR3 DNA sequence: TGCAGCGTTGAAGCCGACTCGGGTCTTGGAACTGGAAACACCATATATTTT. Its protein product is CSVEADSGLGTGNTIYF. The genes are TRBV29-1 and TRBJ1-3; D is undetermined. Germline V gives CDR1 SQVTM, CDR2 ANQGSEA. This CDR3 is built from 17 residues. V shed 1 base and J shed 2 bases, with 18 bases lying between them.

The chain uses TRBV10-2 and TRBJ2-7, with 8 bases matching TRBD1. CDR3 length equals 14 residues. V was clipped by 6 bases and J by 6 bases; unmatched bases: 10. The germline V gene encodes CDR1 WSHSY and CDR2 SAAADI. The CDR3 nucleotides are TGCGCCAGCAGCCACCCCCTTACAGGGGGCGAGCAGTACTTC. It is translated as CASSHPLTGGEQYF.

This clonotype was counted a single time. The CDR3 nucleotides read TGCAGCGCTCGGGGGGGGTCCGCGAACACCGGGGAGCTGTTTTTT. Protein sequence: CSARGGSANTGELFF. This rearrangement joins TRBV29-1 to TRBJ2-2; TRBD2 matches 8 bases. CDR1 and CDR2 (germline): SQVTM, ANQGSEA. CDR3 length: 15 residues. J lost 0 bases, V lost 7 bases, and 7 bases had no gene match.

The chain employs TRBV4-3 and TRBJ2-1, with D maybe TRBD1 (6 bases). The germline V and J ends were trimmed by 1 base and 5 bases, with 12 bases remaining between them. The CDR3 has 15 residues. CDR1 is LGHNA, CDR2 YSLEER, per germline. CDR3 region: CASSQVRGQHNEQFF. The DNA for the CDR3 is TGCGCCAGCAGCCAAGTTCGGGGACAACACAATGAGCAGTTCTTC.

V and J are TRBV30 and TRBJ2-5, with 8 bases identical to TRBD1. There are 14 residues in the CDR3. The V gene's germline CDR1 is GTSNPN and CDR2 SVGIG (reference sequence). V was pared by 3 bases and J by 2 bases, with 5 bases of the junction left unmatched. The CDR3 loop reads CAWSPRTGQETQYF. As DNA, the CDR3 is TGTGCCTGGAGCCCAAGGACAGGGCAAGAGACCCAGTACTTC.

This clonotype was seen a few times. The chain combines TRBV2 with TRBJ2-6; D remains ambiguous. In germline, CDR1 is SNHLY, CDR2 FYNNEI. The CDR3 has 13 residues. V was cut by 9 bases and J by 0 bases, with 6 bases left in between. CDR3 nucleotide sequence: TGTGCCAGTTCGAGCTCTGGGGCCAACGTCCTGACTTTC. Translating gives CASSSSGANVLTF.

The chain joins TRBV30 to TRBJ1-6; 7 bases map to TRBD1. The trim removed 2 bases at V and 8 bases at J, leaving 12 bases unmatched. Germline-derived CDR1 and CDR2 are GTSNPN and SVGIG (reference sequence). This CDR3 is 16 amino acids long. DNA of the CDR3: TGTGCCTGGAGTCCCCTTGGACAGGATAACTATTCACCCCTCCACTTT. This gives the protein CAWSPLGQDNYSPLHF. The whole variable domain, remainder taken from reference TRBV30 and TRBJ1-6, is SQTIHQWPATLVQPVGSPLSLECTVEGTSNPNLYWYRQAAGRGLQLLFYSVGIGQISSEVPQNLSASRPQDRQFILSSKKLLLSDSGFYLCAWSPLGQDNYSPLHFGNGTRLTVT.

The chain has TRBV5-4 and TRBJ2-7; 10 bases are shared with TRBD1. J lost 1 base, V lost 4 bases, and 8 bases had no gene match. From germline, CDR1 is SGHNT and CDR2 YYREEE (reference sequence). The CDR3 runs to 16 residues. The CDR3 coding sequence is TGTGCCAGCAGCCCGGGGGGGGACAGGGGATCCTACGAGCAGTACTTC. As protein: CASSPGGDRGSYEQYF.

The chain employs TRBV14 and TRBJ2-6, with 7 bases fitting TRBD1. The germline CDR1 and CDR2 sequences are SGHDN and FVKESK. Trimming removed 1 base from V and 0 bases from J; junction bases left unmatched: 9. The CDR3 spans 19 residues. In nucleotides, the CDR3 is TGTGCCAGCAGCCAAGTGCCAGGGGGTCCCCTCTCTGGGGCCAACGTCCTGACTTTC. Translation: CASSQVPGGPLSGANVLTF.

The chain uses TRBV12-3 or TRBV12-4 and TRBJ1-1; tentative D call: TRBD1 (6 bases). The V and J ends lost 2 bases and 4 bases respectively, with 23 bases between them. The CDR3 covers 18 residues. The CDR3 region has the DNA TGTGCCAGCAGTTTATCTCGGGGGCGCGGGGGAAAGGGCACTGAAGCTTTCTTT. Its translation: CASSLSRGRGGKGTEAFF.

The V gene is TRBV6-5, the J gene TRBJ1-1; D is undetermined. Germline assignment: CDR1 MNHEY and CDR2 SVGAGI. The CDR3 spans 14 residues. V was cut by 6 bases and J by 5 bases, with 16 bases left in between. CDR3 sequence: CASRRAAAPTEAFF. The CDR3 DNA sequence: TGTGCCAGCAGGCGCGCGGCAGCTCCAACTGAAGCTTTCTTT.

The chain joins TRBV6-1 to TRBJ2-7; a possible D gene is TRBD2 (6 bases). This CDR3 is built from 15 residues. The V gene's germline CDR1 is MNHNS and CDR2 SASEGT. The V and J ends lost 3 bases and 2 bases respectively, with 14 bases between them. CDR3 bases: TGTGCCAGCAGTGACCGAAGGGAGGTAACCTACGAGCAGTACTTC. Translated, it gives CASSDRREVTYEQYF.